Sequencing of this T cell receptor (beta chain) was carried out in a study of T-cell memory formation after mild COVID-19. Study findings and constraints: Cross-reactive memory appears to have joined, as suggested by some responding clones showing up in pre-infection memory.

MiXCR was run by TCRdb on the 5' RACE reads, yielding one entry per CDR3 protein. Among about 210,000 distinct CDR3 sequences listed, more than 25% were seen once. Notes on this clonotype: Its target is unknown.

The CDR3 extends over 13 amino acids. Germline V CDR1 and CDR2: MNHEY, SMNVEV (reference sequence). V lost 4 bases, J lost 4 bases, and 11 bases lay in between. Specimen: PBMCs or a T cell subset sorted from them (not recorded which). V gene TRBV27 combines with J gene TRBJ2-7; a weak D match, TRBD2 (5 bases). This TCR was recovered from an adult woman who had mild COVID-19 (a few samples of this study predate the infection). Cell type and time point are not known. CDR3 sequence reads: CASSYGKSYEQYF. The CDR3 DNA follows: TGTGCCAGCAGTTACGGGAAGTCATACGAGCAGTACTTC.